The 6 T cell receptor beta chains below all came from one sample that was sequenced in a study of OX40 agonist ivuxolimab in advanced cancers. The table came from immunoSEQ multiplex PCR; TCRdb's copy has only in-frame clones and leaves some out. Of approximately 40,000 clones in the sample, more than 70% were seen once. Sequencing was performed on CD4+ or CD8+ T cells sorted from blood, taken in a trial of the OX40 agonist ivuxolimab. The receptor set was obtained from an adult with an advanced solid tumor such as melanoma, head and neck, liver or kidney cancer.

The chain is built from TRBV19 and TRBJ2-3; 7 nucleotides align to TRBD2. The germline gives CDR1 LNHDA, CDR2 SQIVND (reference sequence). The V and J ends lost 6 bases and 2 bases, in that order; junction bases with no gene match: 2. The CDR3 runs to 13 residues. The CDR3 DNA follows: TGTGCCAGTAGCACTAGCGACACAGATACGCAGTATTTT. As protein: CASSTSDTDTQYF.

The rearrangement links TRBV5-1 to TRBJ2-7; 12 nucleotides line up with TRBD2. Germline V gene lookup returns CDR1 SGHRS and CDR2 YFSETQ. There are 16 residues in the CDR3. V shed 3 bases, J shed 3 bases, and the junction held 7 bases outside the gene matches. The CDR3 region has the DNA TGCGCCAGCAGCTGGACTAGCGGGACAACATTCTACGAGCAGTACTTC. Protein product: CASSWTSGTTFYEQYF.

The rearrangement uses TRBV7-9 and TRBJ2-3; D gene ambiguous. Germline V lookup: CDR1 SEHNR, CDR2 FQNEAQ (reference sequence). V was pared by 5 bases and J by 0 bases, with 9 bases between. The CDR3 is made up of 14 amino acids. The CDR3 DNA sequence: TGTGCCAGCAGCCCCACGGTTAGCACAGATACGCAGTATTTT. As protein: CASSPTVSTDTQYF.

The J gene is TRBJ1-1, the V gene TRBV7-6; D is unresolved. Trimming removed 5 bases at V and 0 bases at J, with 1 base between. This CDR3 region has 11 residues. Per the germline V gene, CDR1 is SGHVS and CDR2 is FNYEAQ. This CDR3 is CASSLNTEAFF. CDR3 bases: TGTGCCAGCAGCCTGAACACTGAAGCTTTCTTT.

V and J are TRBV5-4 and TRBJ1-2; 12 nucleotides agree with TRBD1. From germline, CDR1 is SGHNT and CDR2 YYREEE (reference sequence). This CDR3 spans 15 amino acids. The ends lost 1 base at V and 7 bases at J; junction bases unmatched: 5. Here the CDR3 reads CASSLPGQGAAGYTF. In DNA, the CDR3 is TGTGCCAGCAGCTTGCCGGGACAGGGGGCGGCTGGCTACACCTTC.

This chain uses TRBV4-1 with TRBJ2-2; D is ambiguous. Germline V gives CDR1 MGHRA, CDR2 YSYEKL. Trimming removed 2 bases from V and 2 bases from J, with 0 bases in between. The CDR3 has 12 residues. The CDR3 nucleotides are TGCGCCAGCAGCCAAAACACCGGGGAGCTGTTTTTT. Translated, it gives CASSQNTGELFF.